This T cell receptor beta chain was identified during a study of CD8 T cells in Susac syndrome. Looking at the study overall: Susac syndrome patients were untreated, on corticosteroids with some adding intravenous immunoglobulin, or on intravenous immunoglobulin only.

Random hexamers primed reverse transcription of about 0.5 to 1 ug RNA. With immunoSEQ multiplex PCR, TCR beta CDR3 was amplified across 54 Vbeta and 13 Jbeta. Each CDR3 protein gets one entry after TCRdb re-called the immunoSEQ multiplex PCR reads with MiXCR. The sample includes some 77,000 distinct CDR3 sequences, just over 90% of them seen just once. FACS was used to enrich TEMRA cells, whereas the CD8+ and CD4+ T cells were obtained by negative isolation. The CDR3 sequence is 15 residues long. The V end lost 8 bases, the J end lost 0 bases, and 14 bases lay between the germline ends. The chain recombines TRBV12-3 or TRBV12-4 with TRBJ2-1, with TRBD1 as a possible D gene (5 bases). This receptor was identified in a human donor with Susac syndrome. The specimen was CD4+ T cells from PBMCs. CDR3 nucleotide sequence: TGTGCCAGCGGTCCAAGGGGCTACTCCTACAATGAGCAGTTCTTC. This translates into CASGPRGYSYNEQFF.